These 13 T cell receptor beta chains share one sample of origin, sequenced in a study of control samples from healthy donors and cancer patients (dated by TCRdb to the early 2020s). The library relied on the immunoSEQ multiplex PCR assay. The immuneACCESS repertoire file appears here via TCRdb, limited to in-frame rearrangements. These files lack a portion of the clones; in checked studies, under half of the deficit traces to unresolved V genes, and the cause of the others is not known. The sample includes around 78,000 clones, with 94% observed a single time. Jointly, the top ten make up around 5% of the sample. The specimen was blood. The source of these receptors is a woman in her late teens or twenties in good health.

The rearrangement joins TRBV7-3 to TRBJ1-1; D call uncertain. In germline, CDR1 is SGHTA, CDR2 FQGTGA. Trimming took off 1 base at V and 0 bases at J, with 6 bases between the two ends. This CDR3 is 14 amino acids long. The CDR3 spells CASSLNPLNTEAFF. CDR3 sequence (DNA): TGTGCCAGCAGCTTAAACCCCTTGAACACTGAAGCTTTCTTT.

The genes are TRBV19 and TRBJ1-6; tentatively, D is TRBD1 (5 bases). Germline V gives CDR1 LNHDA, CDR2 SQIVND (reference sequence). V shed 10 bases and J shed 2 bases, with 9 bases lying between them. This CDR3 is 13 amino acids long. As DNA, the CDR3 is TGTGCCACCAAGGGGACCTATAATTCACCCCTCCACTTT. The encoded protein is CATKGTYNSPLHF.

This chain uses TRBV21-1 with TRBJ1-2; TRBD1 reflects the table's D call only, with no check against the DNA. TRBV21-1 is recorded as a pseudogene. This CDR3 is 14 amino acids long. CDR3 residues: CARETGGAEHGYTF. The DNA of the CDR3 is TGTGCCAGGGAGACAGGGGGCGCGGAACATGGCTACACCTTC.

This sequence joins TRBV5-4 and TRBJ2-5, with 14 positions matching TRBD2. V lost 4 bases to trimming and J lost 3 bases; unmatched junction nucleotides: 17. The CDR3 runs 20 residues. From germline, CDR1 is SGHNT and CDR2 YYREEE (reference sequence). The CDR3 is CASSTEPGLAGVLSKETQYF. CDR3 DNA: TGTGCCAGCAGCACGGAACCGGGACTAGCGGGAGTACTCTCGAAAGAGACCCAGTACTTC.

This clone was picked up a small number of times. Here the CDR3 DNA reads TGTGCCACCAGCAGAGATGGTGGGTCGGCTTTCTATGGCTACACCTTC. This sequence encodes CATSRDGGSAFYGYTF. The V call is TRBV15, the J call TRBJ1-2; D unresolved. Trimming stripped 0 bases from V and 4 bases from J, with 15 bases between. Germline V lookup: CDR1 LNHNV, CDR2 YYDKDF (reference sequence). This CDR3 comprises 16 residues.

The V call is TRBV28, the J call TRBJ2-2, with a tentative D call TRBD1 (5 bases). V lost 3 bases and J 0 bases, leaving 14 bases between the germline ends. The CDR3 is 17 residues long. Germline V gives CDR1 MDHEN, CDR2 SYDVKM. The CDR3 sequence: CASSFWGTTSNTGELFF. CDR3 sequence (DNA): TGTGCCAGCAGTTTTTGGGGCACAACATCGAACACCGGGGAGCTGTTTTTT. Full variable domain (rest looked up from reference TRBV28 and TRBJ2-2): DVKVTQSSRYLVKRTGEKVFLECVQDMDHENMFWYRQDPGLGLRLIYFSYDVKMKEKGDIPEGYSVSREKKERFSLILESASTNQTSMYLCASSFWGTTSNTGELFFGEGSRLTVL.

The V call is TRBV6-2 or TRBV6-3, the J call TRBJ1-1; no firm D call. Germline V lookup: CDR1 MNHEY, CDR2 SVGEGT. The V end was cut by 3 bases, the J end by 6 bases, with 8 bases between. The CDR3 has 12 residues. Here the CDR3 DNA reads TGTGCCAGCAGTTATATTGGGGCTGAAGCTTTCTTT. Translation: CASSYIGAEAFF.

The genes are TRBV21-1 and TRBJ2-7; the tabulated D call, TRBD2, remains unverified against the DNA. TRBV21-1 is reported as a pseudogene. The CDR3 has 16 residues. CDR3 region: CASSKVETSGYYEQYF. DNA for the CDR3: TGTGCCAGCAGCAAAGTTGAGACTAGCGGCTACTACGAGCAGTACTTC.

V usage is TRBV28 and J usage is TRBJ1-1, with D unresolved. Per the germline V gene, CDR1 is MDHEN and CDR2 is SYDVKM. V lost 2 bases, J lost 0 bases, and 7 bases lay in between. There are 14 residues in the CDR3. The CDR3, as DNA: TGTGCCAGCAGTTTACCAGGCATGAACACTGAAGCTTTCTTT. This codes for CASSLPGMNTEAFF.

This chain uses TRBV3-1 (or the pseudogene TRBV3-2) with TRBJ2-5; 9 bases agree with TRBD1. The CDR3 contains 16 residues. Per germline, CDR1 LGHDT and CDR2 YNNKEL (reference sequence). The V gene end was trimmed by 1 base and the J gene end by 3 bases; junction bases not matched to a gene: 6. This CDR3 reads CASSQVLGQGEETQYF. The CDR3 nucleotides are TGTGCCAGCAGCCAAGTGCTGGGACAGGGTGAAGAGACCCAGTACTTC.

This chain joins TRBV5-1 and TRBJ1-2, with 7 positions matching TRBD1. This CDR3 has 17 amino acids. Unmatched junction bases numbered 13, after V lost 0 bases and J lost 5 bases. Germline CDR1 and CDR2: SGHRS and YFSETQ. CDR3 DNA: TGCGCCAGCAGCTTGGATGCAGGTCAGGGGGTGAAATATGGCTACACCTTC. It codes for CASSLDAGQGVKYGYTF.

The J gene is TRBJ2-7, the V gene TRBV28; D may be TRBD2 (7 bases). Looked up from germline, CDR1 is MDHEN and CDR2 is SYDVKM. Between the trimmed V and J ends, which lost 5 bases and 0 bases, there was a span of 14 bases. This CDR3 is built from 15 residues. CDR3 DNA sequence: TGTGCCAGCAGTAAACCCCGGGGGGCCTCCTACGAGCAGTACTTC. This sequence encodes CASSKPRGASYEQYF.

This clone was detected once. This chain uses TRBV4-1 with TRBJ1-3; 8 bases agree with TRBD1. The J segment lost 10 bases and the V segment lost 4 bases, leaving 15 bases of the junction unmatched. CDR3 length: 16 amino acids. CDR1 is MGHRA, CDR2 YSYEKL, per germline. Here the CDR3 reads CASSLAPGQDLGTIYF. CDR3 DNA: TGCGCCAGCAGCCTAGCACCGGGACAGGACTTAGGGACCATATATTTT.